One and the same sample provided the 8 T cell receptor beta chains below, sequenced in a study of T cell changes during pregnancy in multiple sclerosis. TCRdb's table, derived via immunoSEQ multiplex PCR, lists solely in-frame clones and lacks some. The repertoire holds about 68,000 clones, with 91% as singletons. The material sequenced was peripheral blood, taken in the first trimester of pregnancy. These receptors were collected from a female donor with multiple sclerosis, enrolled in a pregnancy study.

The chain is built from TRBV11-2 and TRBJ1-2; 7 bases match TRBD1. The CDR3 spans 15 residues. Germline V gives CDR1 SGHAT, CDR2 FQNNGV. With V trimmed by 2 bases and J by 6 bases, 9 bases remained unmatched. The CDR3 DNA is TGTGCCAGCAGCTTATCGCCAGGGGGGTTGGATGGCTACACCTTC. Translated: CASSLSPGGLDGYTF.

The sample holds one count of this clone. The V and J genes are TRBV13 and TRBJ1-2; no clear D. CDR1 is PRHDT, CDR2 FYEKMQ, per germline (reference sequence). This CDR3 is 15 amino acids long. Trimming pared 1 base from V and 1 base from J, leaving 10 bases between. The CDR3 loop reads CASSLAGFYNYGYTF. DNA for the CDR3: TGTGCCAGCAGCTTAGCGGGATTTTATAACTATGGCTACACCTTC.

The table lists this clone with a count of one. The rearrangement joins TRBV5-5 to TRBJ1-1; D ambiguous. V was trimmed by 2 bases and J by 4 bases, leaving 15 bases between them. This CDR3 is built from 15 residues. Germline CDR1 reads SGHKS; CDR2 reads YYEKEE (reference sequence). The CDR3 loop reads CASSFTEGGLTEAFF. The CDR3, as DNA: TGTGCCAGCAGCTTTACAGAGGGAGGCCTCACTGAAGCTTTCTTT. The variable domain in full, with the rest retrieved from reference TRBV5-5 and TRBJ1-1, is DAGVTQSPTHLIKTRGQQVTLRCSPISGHKSVSWYQQVLGQGPQFIFQYYEKEERGRGNFPDRFSARQFPNYSSELNVNALLLGDSALYLCASSFTEGGLTEAFFGQGTRLTVV.

This chain links TRBV6-5 with TRBJ1-1, with D possibly being TRBD1 (6 bases). Germline assignment: CDR1 MNHEY and CDR2 SVGAGI. The CDR3 length is 14 residues. Trimming took off 4 bases at V and 3 bases at J, with 12 bases between the two ends. The DNA of the CDR3 is TGTGCCAGCAGTTTCACGCAGGGGTACACTGAAGCTTTCTTT. This gives the protein CASSFTQGYTEAFF.

This clone occurred a few times. The chain carries TRBV2 and TRBJ2-7; possibly TRBD1 for D (6 bases). From germline, CDR1 is SNHLY and CDR2 FYNNEI. The CDR3 is 13 residues long. V lost 4 bases and J lost 3, with 10 bases in between. CDR3 in amino acids: CASSVNRDYEQYF. The CDR3 nucleotides read TGTGCCAGCAGTGTCAACAGGGACTACGAGCAGTACTTC.

J is TRBJ2-7 and V is TRBV27, with 9 bases lining up with TRBD1. In germline, CDR1 is MNHEY, CDR2 SMNVEV (reference sequence). J lost 5 bases, V lost 6 bases, and 5 bases had no gene match. This CDR3 comprises 13 residues. CDR3 in DNA: TGTGCCAGCAGCTCCGGGACAGGGCACGAGCAGTACTTC. Its protein is CASSSGTGHEQYF.

CDR3 in amino acids: CASSLFLAGPYEQYF. CDR3 DNA sequence: TGTGCCAGCAGTTTGTTTTTAGCGGGACCCTACGAGCAGTACTTC. The V gene is TRBV27, the J gene TRBJ2-7; 8 nucleotides agree with TRBD2. Trimming cost V 3 bases and J 2 bases; bases outside gene matches: 6. The length of the CDR3 is 15 residues. The germline V gene has CDR1 MNHEY and CDR2 SMNVEV (reference sequence).

The chain couples TRBV30 to TRBJ2-7; D may be TRBD2 (5 bases). This CDR3 comprises 14 residues. Germline CDR1 is GTSNPN and CDR2 is SVGIG (reference sequence). Trimming took 0 bases from V and 5 from J, leaving 14 bases between them. DNA of the CDR3: TGTGCCTGGAGTGTCGACGGACTCCTCAACGAGCAGTACTTC. It encodes CAWSVDGLLNEQYF.